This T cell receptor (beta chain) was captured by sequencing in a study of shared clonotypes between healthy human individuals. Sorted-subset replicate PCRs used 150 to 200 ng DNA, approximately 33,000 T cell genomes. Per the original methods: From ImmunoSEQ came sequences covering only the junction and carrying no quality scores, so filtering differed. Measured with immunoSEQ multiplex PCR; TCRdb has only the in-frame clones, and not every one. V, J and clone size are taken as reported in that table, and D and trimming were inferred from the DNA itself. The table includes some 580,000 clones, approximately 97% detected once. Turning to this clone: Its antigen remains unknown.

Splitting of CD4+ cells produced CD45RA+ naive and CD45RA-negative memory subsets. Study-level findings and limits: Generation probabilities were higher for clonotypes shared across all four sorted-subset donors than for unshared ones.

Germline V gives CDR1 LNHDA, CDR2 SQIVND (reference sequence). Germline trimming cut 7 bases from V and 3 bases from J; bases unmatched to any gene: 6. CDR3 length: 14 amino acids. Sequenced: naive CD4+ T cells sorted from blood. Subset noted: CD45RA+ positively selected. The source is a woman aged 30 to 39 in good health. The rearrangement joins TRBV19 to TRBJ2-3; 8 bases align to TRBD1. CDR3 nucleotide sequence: TGTGCCAGTAAGTCAGGACAGGGAACAGATACGCAGTATTTT. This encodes CASKSGQGTDTQYF.